Sequencing of this T cell receptor (beta chain) was carried out in a study of blood T cell repertoires in COVID-19 (TCRdb year 2020). Regarding the complete study: Samples from collaborators originated in the United States, Italy and Spain and spanned both the acute and convalescent phases of COVID-19. The material from the prospective study consisted of cDNA or gDNA derived from T cells, B-cell-depleted T cells, or PBMCs. The dataset comprised deeply sampled blood TCRbeta repertoires from subjects exposed to, actively infected with, or recovered from COVID-19. A freely available public database, intended as a resource for researchers studying the immune response to SARS-CoV-2, is where the repertoires were released. The samples were drawn from the first 160 participants of the ongoing ImmuneRACE study and from over 950 subjects provided by 6 global collaborators. Sample metadata almost always included a de-identified subject ID, COVID-19 status, age in years and sex. Where available, HLA class I and class II types were obtained from metadata supplied by the sample provider rather than from assay-based typing. The investigation overall reported the following: Clinical and demographic metadata were provided uncurated, with the amount varying by source and participant.

For this clone: This receptor's antigen is unknown. Base qualities are not at hand, and no much larger clone is one base apart.

One collaborating source in Seattle enrolled patients during active infection and followed them longitudinally through the course of disease. The collaborating institutions used their own protocols to collect whole blood in K2EDTA tubes. Collaborator samples were shipped for TCRbeta analysis as frozen whole blood, isolated PBMCs, or DNA extracted from either sample type. TCRbeta CDR3 regions were amplified from genomic DNA using the immunoSEQ Assay, a bias-controlled multiplex PCR. Turning to the authors' computational methods: Nucleated cell counts per sample were estimated from amplification of reference gene primers within the assay. Sequence reads were collapsed and filtered to measure the absolute abundance of every unique TCRbeta CDR3 rearrangement. For each sample, productive Simpson clonality was calculated as the square root of Simpson's diversity index over productive rearrangements. What TCRdb holds here is the immuneACCESS table cut down to in-frame rearrangements. Part of the clones is not present; checked against another copy, under half of the missing clones reflect an unresolved V gene, and the others are unexplained. Clone size and V and J calls were adopted from that table, with D and trimming inferred from the DNA. For this sample the table gives roughly 150,000 clones, of which about 85% were detected only once. More than 6.5% of the sample is held by the ten biggest clonotypes.

For this chain, trimming is 2 bases at the V end and 2 bases at the J end, and the number of junction bases without a gene match is 3. Taken from the germline V gene, the CDR1 and CDR2 loops are LGHNA and YNFKEQ. The CDR3, from cysteine to phenylalanine, totals 15 residues. This entry keeps only the CDR3 DNA: 45 bases, framed from base 1. This receptor was taken from a woman aged 55 to 70 with COVID-19, enrolled during active disease. Material for sequencing was peripheral blood. The chain is assembled from TRBV4-2 and TRBJ1-2, and 9 bases in between align with TRBD1. In nucleotide form, the sequence is TGTGCCAGCAGCCAACCCGGGACAGGGAACTATGGCTACACCTTC. Its translation is CASSQPGTGNYGYTF.